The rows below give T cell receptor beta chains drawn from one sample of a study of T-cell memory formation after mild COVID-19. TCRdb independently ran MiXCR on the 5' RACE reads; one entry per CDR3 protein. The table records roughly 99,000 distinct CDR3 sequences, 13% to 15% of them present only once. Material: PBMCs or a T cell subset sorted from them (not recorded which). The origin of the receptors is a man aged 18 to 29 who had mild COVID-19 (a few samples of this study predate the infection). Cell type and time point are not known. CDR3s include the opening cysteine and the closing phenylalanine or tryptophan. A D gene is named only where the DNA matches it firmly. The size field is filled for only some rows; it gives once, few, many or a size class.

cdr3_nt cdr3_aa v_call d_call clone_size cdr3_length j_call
TGTGCCAGCAGCAAATGGTGTGAGGGGCCACCGCTTCACCAAACCGAGAACTTC CASSKWCEGPPLHQTENF TRBV21-1 NA few 18 TRBJ1-2
TGTGCCAGCAGTTCCCCCCCCGCAGGTTCCGAGACCCAGTACTTC CASSSPPAGSETQYF TRBV12-3/TRBV12-4 NA few 15 TRBJ2-5
TGTGCCACCAGTGTAAGAGGCACAGATACGCAGTATTTT CATSVRGTDTQYF TRBV24-1 NA NA 13 TRBJ2-3
TGTGCCAGCAGCCAAGACTGGACCCTCCGGGCTCATGAGCAGTTCTTC CASSQDWTLRAHEQFF TRBV3-1 NA NA 16 TRBJ2-1
TGTGCCAGTAGTATAGCCGGGATTTACAATGAGCAGTTCTTC CASSIAGIYNEQFF TRBV19 NA NA 14 TRBJ2-1
TGTGCCACCAGCCCGCCGGGGACAGGGTTCTATGGCTACACCTTC CATSPPGTGFYGYTF TRBV15 TRBD1 few 15 TRBJ1-2
TGTGCCAGCAGCTTGGGGAGTAGCGGGAGTAGGACAGATACGCAGTATTTT CASSLGSSGSRTDTQYF TRBV7-9 TRBD2 NA 17 TRBJ2-3
TGTGCCAGCGTTCCGAGCTCTGGAAACACCATATATTTT CASVPSSGNTIYF TRBV2 NA NA 13 TRBJ1-3
TGTGCCAGCAGCTTAGATCTAGCGGACACAGATACGCAGTATTTT CASSLDLADTDTQYF TRBV7-2 TRBD2 NA 15 TRBJ2-3
TGTGCCAGCAGCTTGTGGGGTCCCCCAGATACGCAGTATTTT CASSLWGPPDTQYF TRBV5-5 NA NA 14 TRBJ2-3
TGCGCCAGCAGCCAAGAGGCTGGGGCGACGAATCAGCCCCAGCATTTT CASSQEAGATNQPQHF TRBV4-1 NA few 16 TRBJ1-5
TGTGCCAGCAGCTTTTCGGTGGATCAGCCCCAGCATTTT CASSFSVDQPQHF TRBV7-8 NA few 13 TRBJ1-5
TGCAGCGCCCTGAAAGAGGCGAACACCGGGGAGCTGTTTTTT CSALKEANTGELFF TRBV29-1 NA NA 14 TRBJ2-2
TGTGCCAGCGCACCGGGACAGGGAACCGAGCAGTACTTC CASAPGQGTEQYF TRBV27 TRBD1 many 13 TRBJ2-7
TGTGCCAGCAGTTACTCGCCTCTACGACCCTACGAGCAGTACTTC CASSYSPLRPYEQYF TRBV6-5 NA NA 15 TRBJ2-7
TGTGCCAGCAGCTTAGTAGCACCCGGCCCGGTTTCACCCCTCCACTTT CASSLVAPGPVSPLHF TRBV11-2 NA few 16 TRBJ1-6
TGCGCCAGCAGCCAATTAATCCCTGAAAAACTGTTTTTT CASSQLIPEKLFF TRBV4-1 NA NA 13 TRBJ1-4
TGTGCCACCAGTGATTTTAGGACAGGGGATGAGCAGTTCTTC CATSDFRTGDEQFF TRBV24-1 TRBD1 many 14 TRBJ2-1
TGCGCCAGCAGCCTTGGACAGGAAGAGACCCAGTACTTC CASSLGQEETQYF TRBV4-3 TRBD1 NA 13 TRBJ2-5
TGTGCCAGCACCCCGGACCTGTACGGAAGCTCCTACAATGAGCAGTTCTTC CASTPDLYGSSYNEQFF TRBV6-6 NA few 17 TRBJ2-1